This T cell receptor beta chain was recovered during a study of cytomegalovirus exposure and HLA in healthy donors. Germline CDR1 is MRHNA and CDR2 is SNTAGT. This CDR3 contains 15 residues. V shed 0 bases and J 3 bases; nucleotides not matched to a gene: 3. TCRdb keeps only in-frame clones here, not all; method: immunoSEQ multiplex PCR. The sample shows approximately 300,000 clones, more than 80% of them seen only once. The clonotype comes from a woman aged 18-29 years in good health and CMV-seronegative. This chain joins TRBV6-4 and TRBJ2-7; 9 bases match TRBD1. The sequencing sample was made of PBMCs. Written as DNA, the CDR3 is TGTGCCAGCAGTGACTCGTGGGACAGGGTCTACGAGCAGTACTTC. This sequence encodes CASSDSWDRVYEQYF.